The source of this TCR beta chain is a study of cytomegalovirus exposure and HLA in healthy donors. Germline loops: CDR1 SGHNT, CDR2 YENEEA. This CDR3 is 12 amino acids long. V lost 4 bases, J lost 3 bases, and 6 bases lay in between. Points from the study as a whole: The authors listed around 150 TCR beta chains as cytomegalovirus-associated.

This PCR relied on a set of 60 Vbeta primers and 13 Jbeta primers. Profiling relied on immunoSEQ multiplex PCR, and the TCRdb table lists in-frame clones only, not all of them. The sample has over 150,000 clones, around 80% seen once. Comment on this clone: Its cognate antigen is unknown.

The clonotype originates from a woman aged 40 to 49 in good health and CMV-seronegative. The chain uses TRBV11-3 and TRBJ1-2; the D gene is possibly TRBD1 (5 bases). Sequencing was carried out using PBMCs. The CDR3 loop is CASSSTDYGYTF. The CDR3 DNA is TGTGCCAGCAGCTCGACAGACTATGGCTACACCTTC.